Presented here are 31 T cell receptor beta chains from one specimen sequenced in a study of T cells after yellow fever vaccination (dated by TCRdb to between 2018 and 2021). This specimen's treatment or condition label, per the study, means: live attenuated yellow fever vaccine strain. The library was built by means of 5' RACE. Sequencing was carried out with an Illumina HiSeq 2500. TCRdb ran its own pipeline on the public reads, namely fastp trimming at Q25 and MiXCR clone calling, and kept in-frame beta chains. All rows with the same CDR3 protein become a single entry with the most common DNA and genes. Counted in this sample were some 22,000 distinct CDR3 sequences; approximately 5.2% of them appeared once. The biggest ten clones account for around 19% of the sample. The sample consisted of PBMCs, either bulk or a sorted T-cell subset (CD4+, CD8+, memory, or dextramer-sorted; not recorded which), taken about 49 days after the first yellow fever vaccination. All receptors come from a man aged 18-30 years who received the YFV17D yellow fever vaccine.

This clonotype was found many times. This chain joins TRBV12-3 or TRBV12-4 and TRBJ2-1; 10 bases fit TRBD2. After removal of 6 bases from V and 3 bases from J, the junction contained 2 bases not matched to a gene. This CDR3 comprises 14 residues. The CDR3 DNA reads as TGTGCCAGCAGGAGGACTAGCGGCTACAATGAGCAGTTCTTC. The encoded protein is CASRRTSGYNEQFF.

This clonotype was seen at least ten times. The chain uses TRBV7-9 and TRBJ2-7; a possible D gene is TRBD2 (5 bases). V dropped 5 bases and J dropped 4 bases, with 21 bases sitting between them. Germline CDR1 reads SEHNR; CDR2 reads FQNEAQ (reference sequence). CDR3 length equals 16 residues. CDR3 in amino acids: CASSDTGIARTYEQYF. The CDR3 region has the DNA TGTGCCAGCAGCGACACGGGGATTGCTCGAACTTACGAGCAGTACTTC.

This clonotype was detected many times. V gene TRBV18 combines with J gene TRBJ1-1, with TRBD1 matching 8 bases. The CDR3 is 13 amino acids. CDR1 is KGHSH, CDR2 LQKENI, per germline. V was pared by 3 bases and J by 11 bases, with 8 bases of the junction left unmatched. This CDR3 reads CASSPTGEGIAFF. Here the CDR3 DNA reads TGTGCCAGCTCACCGACAGGGGAGGGGATTGCTTTCTTT.

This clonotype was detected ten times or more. In DNA form, the CDR3 reads TGCGCCAGCAGCCAAGTGGTCGGGTCAATTGACCAAGAGACCCAGTACTTC. Encoded protein: CASSQVVGSIDQETQYF. The V gene is TRBV4-3, the J gene TRBJ2-5; D ambiguous. In germline, CDR1 is LGHNA, CDR2 YSLEER. Trimming took 1 base from V and 0 from J, leaving 15 bases between them. This CDR3 spans 17 amino acids.

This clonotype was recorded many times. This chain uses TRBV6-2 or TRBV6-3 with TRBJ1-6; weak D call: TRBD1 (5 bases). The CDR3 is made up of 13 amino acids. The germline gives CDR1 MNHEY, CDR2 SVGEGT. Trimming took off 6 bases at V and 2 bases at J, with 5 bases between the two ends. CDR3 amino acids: CASRTAYNSPLHF. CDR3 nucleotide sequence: TGTGCCAGCAGGACAGCCTATAATTCACCCCTCCACTTT.

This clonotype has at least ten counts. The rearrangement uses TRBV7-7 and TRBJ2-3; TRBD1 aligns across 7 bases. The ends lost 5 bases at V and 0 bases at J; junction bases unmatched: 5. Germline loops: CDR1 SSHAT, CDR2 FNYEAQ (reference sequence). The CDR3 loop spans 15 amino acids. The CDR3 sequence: CASSPTGFSTDTQYF. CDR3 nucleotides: TGTGCCAGCAGCCCGACAGGGTTCAGCACAGATACGCAGTATTTT.

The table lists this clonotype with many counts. The DNA of the CDR3 is TGTGCCAGCAGCTTGGGGGACAGGGGGACACGGGAGCAGTTCTTC. Translated: CASSLGDRGTREQFF. The gene calls are TRBV5-4 and TRBJ2-1, with 11 bases fitting TRBD1. This CDR3 is built from 15 residues. Germline CDR1 is SGHNT and CDR2 is YYREEE (reference sequence). The junction had 6 bases not matched to a gene; V was cut back by 0 bases and J by 10 bases.

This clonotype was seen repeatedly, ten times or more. Here the CDR3 reads CSVYWGNTEAFF. The DNA for the CDR3 is TGCAGCGTTTACTGGGGGAACACTGAAGCTTTCTTT. The V gene is TRBV29-1, the J gene TRBJ1-1; D gene ambiguous. Germline V lookup: CDR1 SQVTM, CDR2 ANQGSEA. CDR3 length: 12 residues. V was clipped by 5 bases and J by 1 base, with 8 bases between them.

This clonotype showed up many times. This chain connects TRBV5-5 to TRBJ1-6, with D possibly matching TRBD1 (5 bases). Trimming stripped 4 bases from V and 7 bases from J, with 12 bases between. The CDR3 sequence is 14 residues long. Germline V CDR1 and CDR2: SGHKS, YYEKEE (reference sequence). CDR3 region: CASSPEGPNSPLHF. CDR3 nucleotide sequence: TGTGCCAGCAGCCCGGAGGGACCCAATTCACCCCTCCACTTT.

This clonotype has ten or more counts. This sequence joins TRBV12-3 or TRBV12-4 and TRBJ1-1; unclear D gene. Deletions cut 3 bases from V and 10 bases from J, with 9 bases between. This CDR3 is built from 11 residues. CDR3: CASSFEGSAFF. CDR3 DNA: TGTGCCAGCAGTTTTGAGGGATCAGCTTTCTTT.

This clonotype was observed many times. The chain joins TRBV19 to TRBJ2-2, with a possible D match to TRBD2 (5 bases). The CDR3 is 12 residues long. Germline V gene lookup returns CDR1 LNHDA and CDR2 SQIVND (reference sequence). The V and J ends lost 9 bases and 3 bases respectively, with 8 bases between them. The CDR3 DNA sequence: TGTGCCAGCCCCGGGGACACCGGGGAGCTGTTTTTT. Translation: CASPGDTGELFF.

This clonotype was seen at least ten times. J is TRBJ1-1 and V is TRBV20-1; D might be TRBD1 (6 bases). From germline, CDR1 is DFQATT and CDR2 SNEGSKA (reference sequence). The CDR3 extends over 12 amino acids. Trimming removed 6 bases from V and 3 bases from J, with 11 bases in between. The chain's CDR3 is CSASEGDTEAFF. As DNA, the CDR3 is TGCAGTGCGAGTGAGGGGGACACTGAAGCTTTCTTT.

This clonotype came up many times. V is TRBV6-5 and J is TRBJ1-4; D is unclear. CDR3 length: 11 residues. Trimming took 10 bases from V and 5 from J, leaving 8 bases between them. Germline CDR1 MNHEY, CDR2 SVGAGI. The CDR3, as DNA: TGTGCCACCGCTTCGAATGAAAAACTGTTTTTT. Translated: CATASNEKLFF.

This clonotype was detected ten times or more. This chain's CDR3 is CASSARGGPGNTIYF. The CDR3 nucleotides read TGCGCCAGCAGCGCCAGGGGGGGCCCTGGAAACACCATATATTTT. The gene calls are TRBV5-1 and TRBJ1-3; 7 bases align to TRBD1. Germline V CDR1 and CDR2: SGHRS, YFSETQ. J lost 2 bases, V lost 4 bases, and 6 bases had no gene match. CDR3 size: 15 residues. Drawing the rest from reference TRBV5-1 and TRBJ1-3, the complete variable domain is KAGVTQTPRYLIKTRGQQVTLSCSPISGHRSVSWYQQTPGQGLQFLFEYFSETQRNKGNFPGRFSGRQFSNSRSEMNVSTLELGDSALYLCASSARGGPGNTIYFGEGSWLTVV.

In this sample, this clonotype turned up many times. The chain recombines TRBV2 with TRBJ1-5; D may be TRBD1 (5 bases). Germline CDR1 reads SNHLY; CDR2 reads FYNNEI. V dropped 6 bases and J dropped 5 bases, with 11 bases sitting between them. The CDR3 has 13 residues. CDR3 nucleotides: TGTGCCAGCAGGGGGGTTCTGGATCAGCCCCAGCATTTT. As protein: CASRGVLDQPQHF.

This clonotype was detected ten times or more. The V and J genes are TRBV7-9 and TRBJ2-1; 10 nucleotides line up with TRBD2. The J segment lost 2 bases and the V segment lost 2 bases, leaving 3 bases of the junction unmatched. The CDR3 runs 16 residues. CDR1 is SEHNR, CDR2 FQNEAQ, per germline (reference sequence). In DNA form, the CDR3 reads TGTGCCAGCAGCTTAAGCCTAGCGGGGGCCTACAATGAGCAGTTCTTC. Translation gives CASSLSLAGAYNEQFF.

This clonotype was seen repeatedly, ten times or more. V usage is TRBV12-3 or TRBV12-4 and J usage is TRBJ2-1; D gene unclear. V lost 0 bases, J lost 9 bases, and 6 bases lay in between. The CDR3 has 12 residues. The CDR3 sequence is CASSLAVVEQFF. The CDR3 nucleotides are TGTGCCAGCAGTTTAGCGGTGGTTGAGCAGTTCTTC.

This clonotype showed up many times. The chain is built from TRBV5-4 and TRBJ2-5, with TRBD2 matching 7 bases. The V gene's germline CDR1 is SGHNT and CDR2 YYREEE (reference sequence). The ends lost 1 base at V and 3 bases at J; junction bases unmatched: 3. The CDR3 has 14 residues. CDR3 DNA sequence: TGTGCCAGCAGCTTGCCGGGGAGGGAAGAGACCCAGTACTTC. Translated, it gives CASSLPGREETQYF.

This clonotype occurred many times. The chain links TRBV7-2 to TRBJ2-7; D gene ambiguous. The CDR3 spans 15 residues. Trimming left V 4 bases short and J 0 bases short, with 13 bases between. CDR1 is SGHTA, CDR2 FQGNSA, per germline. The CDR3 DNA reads TGTGCCAGCAGCTACCGCTCCGCTAGCTCCTACGAGCAGTACGTC. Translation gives CASSYRSASSYEQYV.

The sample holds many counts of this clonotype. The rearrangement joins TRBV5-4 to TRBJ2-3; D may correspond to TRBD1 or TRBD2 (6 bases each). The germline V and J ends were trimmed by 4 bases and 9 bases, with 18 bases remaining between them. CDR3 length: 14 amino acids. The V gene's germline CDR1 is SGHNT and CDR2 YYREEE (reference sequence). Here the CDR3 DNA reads TGTGCCAGCAGCCCGAGGGGGGAGATAGGCACGCAGTATTTT. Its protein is CASSPRGEIGTQYF.

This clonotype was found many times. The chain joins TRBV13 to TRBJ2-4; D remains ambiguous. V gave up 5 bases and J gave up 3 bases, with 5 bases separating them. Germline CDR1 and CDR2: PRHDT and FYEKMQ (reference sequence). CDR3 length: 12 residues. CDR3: CASSSYKNIQYF. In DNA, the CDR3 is TGTGCCAGCAGCAGCTACAAAAACATTCAGTACTTC.

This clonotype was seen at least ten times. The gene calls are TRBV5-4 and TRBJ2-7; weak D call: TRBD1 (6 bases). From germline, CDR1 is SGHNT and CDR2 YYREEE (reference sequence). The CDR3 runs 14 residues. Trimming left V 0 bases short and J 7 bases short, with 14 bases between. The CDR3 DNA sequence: TGTGCCAGCAGCTTGGAGGCAGGGGCAAGGGAGCAGTACTTC. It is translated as CASSLEAGAREQYF.

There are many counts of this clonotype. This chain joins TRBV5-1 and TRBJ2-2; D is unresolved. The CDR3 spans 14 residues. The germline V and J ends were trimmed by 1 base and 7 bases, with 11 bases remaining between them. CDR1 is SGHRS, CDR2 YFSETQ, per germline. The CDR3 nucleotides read TGCGCCAGCAGCTTGTGGTCCGAAAGCGGGGAGCTGTTTTTT. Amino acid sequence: CASSLWSESGELFF.

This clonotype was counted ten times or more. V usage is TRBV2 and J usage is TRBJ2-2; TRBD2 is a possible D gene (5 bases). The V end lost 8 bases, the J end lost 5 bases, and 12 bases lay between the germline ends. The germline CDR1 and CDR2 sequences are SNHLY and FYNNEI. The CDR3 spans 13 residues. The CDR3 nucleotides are TGTGCCAGCCGTCGAGGGTGGACCGGGGAGCTGTTTTTT. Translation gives CASRRGWTGELFF. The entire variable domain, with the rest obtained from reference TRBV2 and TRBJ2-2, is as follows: EPEVTQTPSHQVTQMGQEVILRCVPISNHLYFYWYRQILGQKVEFLVSFYNNEISEKSEIFDDQFSVERPDGSNFTLKIRSTKLEDSAMYFCASRRGWTGELFFGEGSRLTVL.

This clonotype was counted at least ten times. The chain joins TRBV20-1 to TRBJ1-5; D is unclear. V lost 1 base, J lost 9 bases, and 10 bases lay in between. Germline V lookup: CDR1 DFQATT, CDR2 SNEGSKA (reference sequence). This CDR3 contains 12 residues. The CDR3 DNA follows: TGCAGTGCTAGAGCGGGCGGTCGGCCCCAGCATTTT. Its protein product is CSARAGGRPQHF.

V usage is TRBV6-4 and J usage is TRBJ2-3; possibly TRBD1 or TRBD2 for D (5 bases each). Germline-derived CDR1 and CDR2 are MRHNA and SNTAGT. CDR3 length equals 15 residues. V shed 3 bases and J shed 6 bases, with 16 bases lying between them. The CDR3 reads CASSDTGTATDTQYF. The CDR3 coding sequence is TGTGCCAGCAGTGATACGGGGACGGCCACTGATACGCAGTATTTT.

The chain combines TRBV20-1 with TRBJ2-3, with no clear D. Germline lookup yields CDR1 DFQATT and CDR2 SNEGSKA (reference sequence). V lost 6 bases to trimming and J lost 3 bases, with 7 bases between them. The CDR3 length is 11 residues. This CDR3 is CSARRTDTQYF. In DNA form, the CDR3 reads TGCAGTGCCCGCAGGACAGATACGCAGTATTTT.

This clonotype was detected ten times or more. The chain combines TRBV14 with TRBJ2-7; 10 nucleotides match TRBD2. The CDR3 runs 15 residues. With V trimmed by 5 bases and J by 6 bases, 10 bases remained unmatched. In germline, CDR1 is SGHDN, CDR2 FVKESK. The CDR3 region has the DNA TGTGCCAGCAGCGGTCCCGCAAGCGGGGGGGCCGAGCAGTACTTC. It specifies CASSGPASGGAEQYF. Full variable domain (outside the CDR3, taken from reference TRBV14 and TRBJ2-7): EAGVTQFPSHSVIEKGQTVTLRCDPISGHDNLYWYRRVMGKEIKFLLHFVKESKQDESGMPNNRFLAERTGGTYSTLKVQPAELEDSGVYFCASSGPASGGAEQYFGPGTRLTVT.

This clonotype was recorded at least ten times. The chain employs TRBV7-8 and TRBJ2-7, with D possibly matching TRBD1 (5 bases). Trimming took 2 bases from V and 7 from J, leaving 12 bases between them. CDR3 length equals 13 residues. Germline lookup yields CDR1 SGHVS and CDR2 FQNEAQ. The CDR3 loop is CASSLYQGREQYF. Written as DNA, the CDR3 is TGTGCCAGCAGCTTATATCAGGGTCGGGAGCAGTACTTC.

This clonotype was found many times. CDR3 region: CASSFSGDSEQFF. DNA of the CDR3: TGTGCCAGCAGCTTTAGCGGGGACAGTGAGCAGTTCTTC. The chain uses TRBV7-2 and TRBJ2-1, with a weak D call TRBD2 (8 bases). Trimming left V 3 bases short and J 9 bases short, with 12 bases between. Germline V gene sequence: CDR1 SGHTA, CDR2 FQGNSA. The CDR3 runs to 13 residues.

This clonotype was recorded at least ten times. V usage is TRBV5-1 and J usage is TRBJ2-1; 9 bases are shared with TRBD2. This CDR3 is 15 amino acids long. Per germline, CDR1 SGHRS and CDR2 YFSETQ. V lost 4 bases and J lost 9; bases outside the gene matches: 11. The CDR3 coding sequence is TGCGCCAGCAGCCGGGACCTAGCGGGGTCCTTTGAGCAGTTCTTC. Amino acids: CASSRDLAGSFEQFF.